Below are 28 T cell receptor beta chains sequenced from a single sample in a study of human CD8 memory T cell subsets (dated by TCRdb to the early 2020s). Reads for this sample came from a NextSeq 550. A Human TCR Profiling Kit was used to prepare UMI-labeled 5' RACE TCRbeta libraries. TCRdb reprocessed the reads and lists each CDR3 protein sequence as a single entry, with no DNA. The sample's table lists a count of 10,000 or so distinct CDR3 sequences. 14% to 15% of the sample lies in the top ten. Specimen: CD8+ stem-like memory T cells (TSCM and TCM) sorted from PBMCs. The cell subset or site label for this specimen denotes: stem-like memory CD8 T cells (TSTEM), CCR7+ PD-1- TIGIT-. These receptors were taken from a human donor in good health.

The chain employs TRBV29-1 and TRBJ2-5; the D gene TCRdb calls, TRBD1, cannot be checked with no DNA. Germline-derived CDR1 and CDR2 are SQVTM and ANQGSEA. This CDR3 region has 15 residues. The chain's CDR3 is CSVELVESVSGSQYF.

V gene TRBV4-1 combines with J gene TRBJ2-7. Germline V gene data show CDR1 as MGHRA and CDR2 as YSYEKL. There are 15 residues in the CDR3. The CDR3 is CASTAEPDPAYEQYF.

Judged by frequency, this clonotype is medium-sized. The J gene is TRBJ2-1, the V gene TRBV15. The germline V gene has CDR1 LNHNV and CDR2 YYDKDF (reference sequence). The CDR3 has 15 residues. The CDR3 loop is CATSREGGSYNEQFF.

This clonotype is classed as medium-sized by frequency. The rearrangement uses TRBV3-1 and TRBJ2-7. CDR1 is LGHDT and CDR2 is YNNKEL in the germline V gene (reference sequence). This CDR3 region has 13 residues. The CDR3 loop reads CASSQGFSYEQYF.

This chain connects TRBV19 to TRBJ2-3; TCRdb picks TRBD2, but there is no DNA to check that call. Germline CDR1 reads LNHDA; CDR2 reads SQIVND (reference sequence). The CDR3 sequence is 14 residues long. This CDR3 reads CASSDRLVGDTQYF.

The CDR3 region is CASSQEGTNEKLFF. This chain joins TRBV3-1 and TRBJ1-4. CDR1 and CDR2 from the germline V gene are LGHDT and YNNKEL (reference sequence). The CDR3 has 14 amino acids.

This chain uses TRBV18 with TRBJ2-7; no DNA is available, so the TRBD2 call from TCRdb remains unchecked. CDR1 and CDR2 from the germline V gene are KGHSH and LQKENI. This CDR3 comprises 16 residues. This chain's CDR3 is CASSPTPSGLPYEQYF.

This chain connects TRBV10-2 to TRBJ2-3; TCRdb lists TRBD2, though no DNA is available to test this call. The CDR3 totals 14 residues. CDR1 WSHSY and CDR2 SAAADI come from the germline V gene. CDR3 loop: CASVQLAGGDTQYF.

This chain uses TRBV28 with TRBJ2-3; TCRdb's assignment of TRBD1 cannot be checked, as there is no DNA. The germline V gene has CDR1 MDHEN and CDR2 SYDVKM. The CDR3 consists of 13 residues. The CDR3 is CASSLLAGDTQYF.

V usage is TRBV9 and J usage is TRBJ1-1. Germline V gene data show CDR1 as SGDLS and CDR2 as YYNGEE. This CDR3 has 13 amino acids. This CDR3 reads CASGGLMNTEAFF.

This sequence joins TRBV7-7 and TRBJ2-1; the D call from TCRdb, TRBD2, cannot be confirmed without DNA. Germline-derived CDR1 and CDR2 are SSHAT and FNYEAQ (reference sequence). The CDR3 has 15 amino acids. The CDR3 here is CASSLAAGGPDEQFF.

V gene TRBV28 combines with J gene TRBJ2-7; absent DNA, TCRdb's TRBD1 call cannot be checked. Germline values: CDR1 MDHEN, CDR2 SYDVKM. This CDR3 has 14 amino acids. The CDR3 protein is CASSFWTDPYEQYF.

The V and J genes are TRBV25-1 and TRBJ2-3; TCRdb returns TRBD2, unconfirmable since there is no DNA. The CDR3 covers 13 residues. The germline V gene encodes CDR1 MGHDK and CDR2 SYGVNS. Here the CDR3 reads CASSDGGIDTQYF.

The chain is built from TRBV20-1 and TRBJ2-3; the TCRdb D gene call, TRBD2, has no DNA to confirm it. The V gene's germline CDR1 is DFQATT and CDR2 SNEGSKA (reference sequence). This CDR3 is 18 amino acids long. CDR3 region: CSATGLAGGPVGADTQYF.

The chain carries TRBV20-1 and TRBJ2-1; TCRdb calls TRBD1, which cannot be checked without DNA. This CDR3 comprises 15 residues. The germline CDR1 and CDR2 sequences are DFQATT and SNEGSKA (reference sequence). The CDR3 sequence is CSAQGAASSYNEQFF.

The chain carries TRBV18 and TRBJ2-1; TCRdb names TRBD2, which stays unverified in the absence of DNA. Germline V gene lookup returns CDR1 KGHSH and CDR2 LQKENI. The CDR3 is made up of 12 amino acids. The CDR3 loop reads CASSPEGNEQFF.

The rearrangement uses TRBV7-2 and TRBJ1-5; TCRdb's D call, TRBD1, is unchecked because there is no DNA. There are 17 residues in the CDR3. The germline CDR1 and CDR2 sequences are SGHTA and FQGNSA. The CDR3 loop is CASSLVGDGYSNQPQHF. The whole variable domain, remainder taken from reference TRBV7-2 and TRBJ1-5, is GAGVSQSPSNKVTEKGKDVELRCDPISGHTALYWYRQSLGQGLEFLIYFQGNSAPDKSGLPSDRFSAERTGGSVSTLTIQRTQQEDSAVYLCASSLVGDGYSNQPQHFGDGTRLSIL.

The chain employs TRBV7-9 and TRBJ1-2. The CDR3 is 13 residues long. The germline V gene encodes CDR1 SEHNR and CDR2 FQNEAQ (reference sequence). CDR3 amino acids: CASSLAGYYGYTF. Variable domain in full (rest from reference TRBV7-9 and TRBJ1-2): DTGVSQNPRHKITKRGQNVTFRCDPISEHNRLYWYRQTLGQGPEFLTYFQNEAQLEKSRLLSDRFSAERPKGSFSTLEIQRTEQGDSAMYLCASSLAGYYGYTFGSGTRLTVV.

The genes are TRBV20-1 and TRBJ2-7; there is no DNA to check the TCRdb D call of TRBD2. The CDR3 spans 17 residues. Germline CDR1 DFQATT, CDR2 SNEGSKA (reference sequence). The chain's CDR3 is CSAKGPSMRGGSYEQYF.

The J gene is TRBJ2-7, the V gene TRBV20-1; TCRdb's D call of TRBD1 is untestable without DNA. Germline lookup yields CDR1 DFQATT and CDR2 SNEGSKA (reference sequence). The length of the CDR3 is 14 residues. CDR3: CSARPREGEYEQYF.

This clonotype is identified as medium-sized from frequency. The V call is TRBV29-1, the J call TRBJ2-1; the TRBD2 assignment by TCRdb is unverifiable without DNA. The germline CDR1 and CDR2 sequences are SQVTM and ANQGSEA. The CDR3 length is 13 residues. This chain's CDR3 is CSVQLEGSNEQFF.

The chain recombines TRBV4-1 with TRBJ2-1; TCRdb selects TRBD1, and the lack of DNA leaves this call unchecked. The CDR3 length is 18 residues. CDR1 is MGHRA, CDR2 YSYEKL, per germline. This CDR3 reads CASSQESRGGTGYNEQFF.

CDR3 residues: CAWSKWDDRSTEAFF. The chain combines TRBV30 with TRBJ1-1; TCRdb outputs TRBD1, but without DNA this stays unchecked. CDR1 and CDR2 from the germline V gene are GTSNPN and SVGIG (reference sequence). The CDR3 covers 15 residues.

The CDR3 here is CASSTGETGWYEQYF. This rearrangement joins TRBV9 to TRBJ2-7; TCRdb's D call of TRBD1 is untestable without DNA. From germline, CDR1 is SGDLS and CDR2 YYNGEE. The CDR3 contains 15 residues.

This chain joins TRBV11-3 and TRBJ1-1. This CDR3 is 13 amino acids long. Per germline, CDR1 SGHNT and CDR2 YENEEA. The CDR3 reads CASSLEVNTEAFF. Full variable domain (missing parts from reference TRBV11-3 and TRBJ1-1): EAGVVQSPRYKIIEKKQPVAFWCNPISGHNTLYWYLQNLGQGPELLIRYENEEAVDDSQLPKDRFSAERLKGVDSTLKIQPAELGDSAVYLCASSLEVNTEAFFGQGTRLTVV.

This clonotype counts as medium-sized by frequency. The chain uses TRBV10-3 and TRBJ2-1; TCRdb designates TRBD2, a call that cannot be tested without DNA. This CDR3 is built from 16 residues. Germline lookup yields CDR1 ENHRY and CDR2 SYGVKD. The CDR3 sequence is CAISEAGGPSYNEQFF.

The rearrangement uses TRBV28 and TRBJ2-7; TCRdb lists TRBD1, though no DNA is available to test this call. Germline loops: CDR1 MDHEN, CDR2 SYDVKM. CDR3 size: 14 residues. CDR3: CASSPLDGSYEQYF.

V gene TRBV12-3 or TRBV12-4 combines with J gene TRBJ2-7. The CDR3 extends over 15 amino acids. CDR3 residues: CASSLTGQGFYEQYF.